These 22 T cell receptor delta chains were all obtained from the same sample, sequenced in a study of Vδ1+ human thymocytes. The study's findings and limits: Thymic TRG and TRD repertoires appeared highly polyclonal, with Gaussian CDR3 length distributions.

Sequences come from RNA converted to cDNA by reverse transcription. The CDR3 regions were amplified by multiplex PCR from V-gene primers to a constant-region primer. TCRdb re-analyzed the multiplex PCR reads via CATT. The table has under 85,000 delta-chain clones, around 35% seen once. What these receptors recognize is not known. The sequenced material came from Vdelta1+ gamma-delta thymocytes from the thymus. Subset defined: FACS-sorted CD3+ TCRalphabeta- TCRVdelta1+ TCRVdelta2- thymocytes. The receptors were sampled from a boy younger than two who had congenital heart surgery.

The V and J genes are TRDV1 and TRDJ1; TRDD3 matches at 8 bases. CDR1 is TSWWSYY, CDR2 QGS, per germline. V was clipped by 1 base and J by 2 bases; unmatched bases: 12. The CDR3 sequence is 18 residues long. The CDR3, as DNA: TGTGCTCTTGGGGAACGGGCCCTAGTGGGGGATTGGACCGATAAACTCATCTTT. This sequence encodes CALGERALVGDWTDKLIF.

This clone is labeled as medium-sized. The chain couples TRDV2 to TRDJ1; 10 nucleotides align to TRDD3. Germline V lookup: CDR1 GEAIGNYY, CDR2 EKD. The CDR3 covers 15 residues. Unmatched junction bases numbered 3, after V lost 3 bases and J lost 0 bases. CDR3 region: CACDAWGINTDKLIF. The CDR3 DNA is TGTGCCTGTGACGCCTGGGGGATAAACACCGATAAACTCATCTTT.

This clone was detected once. Germline and junction disagree at one end, which may indicate a read error. The rearrangement joins TRDV2 to TRDJ1; 13 bases align to TRDD3. Germline values: CDR1 GEAIGNYY, CDR2 EKD. CDR3 size: 24 residues. CDR3 amino acids: CAGDGIAPPHTGGYGILDTDKLIF. The DNA for the CDR3 is TGTGCCGGTGATGGGATCGCCCCACCACATACTGGGGGATACGGAATCTTGGACACCGATAAACTCATCTTT.

This clone was seen more than once but under ten times. J is TRDJ1 and V is TRDV1, with 10 bases fitting TRDD3. The CDR3 length is 22 residues. With V trimmed by 1 base and J by 1 base, 21 bases remained unmatched. Germline CDR1 reads TSWWSYY; CDR2 reads QGS. CDR3 region: CALGEPQCSDTYWGMPTDKLIF. For the CDR3, the DNA is TGTGCTCTTGGGGAACCCCAATGTTCCGATACGTACTGGGGGATGCCCACCGATAAACTCATCTTT.

The table lists this clone with a few counts. This chain uses TRDV1 with TRDJ1, with D possibly matching TRDD2 (5 bases). V was shortened by 0 bases and J by 3 bases, with 11 bases between the two germline ends. CDR1 is TSWWSYY, CDR2 QGS, per germline. The CDR3 is made up of 15 amino acids. In DNA, the CDR3 is TGTGCTCTTGGGGAACTAGATCCCTACCCCGATAAACTCATCTTT. This sequence encodes CALGELDPYPDKLIF.

The chain uses TRDV1 and TRDJ1; 10 bases match TRDD3. The CDR3 totals 19 residues. The V segment lost 0 bases and the J segment 0 bases; nucleotides outside the gene matches: 10. From germline, CDR1 is TSWWSYY and CDR2 QGS. The CDR3 region is CALGELSYLTGGYTDKLIF. The CDR3 DNA sequence: TGTGCTCTTGGGGAACTGTCCTACCTTACTGGGGGATACACCGATAAACTCATCTTT.

This clone was counted only a few times. This sequence joins TRDV1 and TRDJ1; no clear D. Germline CDR1 TSWWSYY, CDR2 QGS. The V gene lost 1 base and the J gene lost 0 bases, with 15 bases spanning the gap. The CDR3 loop spans 17 amino acids. DNA for the CDR3: TGTGCTCTTGGGGAACCCCCATCACCCTGGTACACCGATAAACTCATCTTT. Protein sequence: CALGEPPSPWYTDKLIF.

This clone has only a few counts. This chain joins TRDV1 and TRDJ1, with a possible D match to TRDD3 (5 bases). V was cut by 1 base and J by 4 bases, with 10 bases left in between. CDR3 length: 14 residues. CDR1 is TSWWSYY and CDR2 is QGS in the germline V gene. CDR3 in DNA: TGTGCTCTTGGGGAACGATACACAGTCGATAAACTCATCTTT. Translation: CALGERYTVDKLIF.

The chain couples TRDV1 to TRDJ1; the match to TRDD3 covers 11 bases. After removal of 3 bases from V and 1 base from J, the junction contained 28 bases not matched to a gene. Germline lookup yields CDR1 TSWWSYY and CDR2 QGS. The CDR3 loop spans 24 amino acids. The CDR3 region has the DNA TGTGCTCTTGGGGAGATCGATCCTTCCCTACGCGAGGATTGGGGGATACGCAGCACCGATAAACTCATCTTT. Its translation is CALGEIDPSLREDWGIRSTDKLIF.

The rearrangement joins TRDV2 to TRDJ1; 7 bases line up with TRDD3. This CDR3 region has 17 residues. Trimming at V came to 9 bases and at J to 5 bases, leaving 23 bases not matched to a gene. Germline V lookup: CDR1 GEAIGNYY, CDR2 EKD. DNA of the CDR3: TGTGCCACAACCCTAAGATTGTACTGGGGCCGCGGAGATAAACTCATCTTT. It codes for CATTLRLYWGRGDKLIF.

The chain employs TRDV1 and TRDJ1, with D possibly being TRDD2 or TRDD3 (6 bases each). V lost 0 bases, J lost 3 bases, and 26 bases lay in between. The CDR3 is 20 amino acids. CDR1 and CDR2 (germline): TSWWSYY, QGS. The chain's CDR3 is CALGELPLPSSTGYADKLIF. In nucleotides, the CDR3 is TGTGCTCTTGGGGAACTCCCTCTTCCTTCTAGTACTGGGTATGCCGATAAACTCATCTTT.

For this clone: This may be a read error: a much more frequent sequence differs by one nucleotide. This chain uses TRDV2 with TRDJ1, with TRDD2 matching over 7 bases. The CDR3 runs to 18 residues. The germline V gene encodes CDR1 GEAIGNYY and CDR2 EKD. The CDR3 is CACDSPFLPNPDTDKPIF. CDR3 DNA sequence: TGTGCCTGTGACAGCCCGTTCCTACCGAACCCAGACACCGATAAACCCATCTTT.

The chain has TRDV1 and TRDJ1; TRDD3 matches 9 bases. The germline gives CDR1 TSWWSYY, CDR2 QGS. V shed 2 bases and J 2 bases; nucleotides not matched to a gene: 18. The CDR3 length is 20 residues. The CDR3 sequence is CALGEMRPTVLGDATDKLIF. In DNA, the CDR3 is TGTGCTCTTGGGGAAATGAGACCTACGGTCCTGGGGGATGCTACCGATAAACTCATCTTT.

The chain is built from TRDV1 and TRDJ1; 11 bases fit TRDD3. V gave up 3 bases and J gave up 0 bases; unmatched junction bases: 21. The CDR3 contains 22 residues. Germline assignment: CDR1 TSWWSYY and CDR2 QGS. CDR3 residues: CALGDLTRGWGIRGGYTDKLIF. The CDR3 DNA reads TGTGCTCTTGGGGACCTTACGAGGGGATGGGGGATACGCGGGGGTTACACCGATAAACTCATCTTT.

The chain links TRDV1 to TRDJ1; 10 bases fit TRDD3. The germline V gene has CDR1 TSWWSYY and CDR2 QGS. CDR3 length equals 18 residues. Trimming at V came to 8 bases and at J to 0 bases, leaving 15 bases not matched to a gene. As DNA, the CDR3 is TGTGCTCTTAGGCGTACTGGGGGATGCCCCAAGTACACCGATAAACTCATCTTT. Its translation: CALRRTGGCPKYTDKLIF.

The rearrangement joins TRDV1 to TRDJ1, with 9 positions matching TRDD2. This CDR3 region has 19 residues. CDR1 is TSWWSYY and CDR2 is QGS in the germline V gene. The V and J ends lost 7 bases and 3 bases, in that order; junction bases with no gene match: 21. For the CDR3, the DNA is TGTGCTCTTGAGGCGCCTCCTTCCTACTCGGGTCCAGGGGCCGATAAACTCATCTTT. Encoded protein: CALEAPPSYSGPGADKLIF.

The genes are TRDV1 and TRDJ1; perhaps TRDD3 as D (8 bases). Trimming took off 5 bases at V and 5 bases at J, with 36 bases between the two ends. The CDR3 spans 21 residues. Germline loops: CDR1 TSWWSYY, CDR2 QGS. The CDR3 protein is CALGPGRPSFTGGPLPDKLIF. DNA for the CDR3: TGTGCTCTTGGGCCGGGAAGGCCTTCCTTTACTGGGGGGCCTCTTCCAGATAAACTCATCTTT.

This clone was counted a few times. This chain links TRDV1 with TRDJ1, with 9 bases aligning to TRDD3. V lost 3 bases, J lost 0 bases, and 14 bases stayed unmatched. The CDR3 has 19 residues. CDR1 is TSWWSYY and CDR2 is QGS in the germline V gene. CDR3 bases: TGTGCTCTTGGGGAGGCCTCTTTACTGGGGGACCCTTACACCGATAAACTCATCTTT. Its translation: CALGEASLLGDPYTDKLIF.

This chain links TRDV1 with TRDJ1, with D maybe TRDD2 (6 bases). CDR1 and CDR2 from the germline V gene are TSWWSYY and QGS. The CDR3 extends over 17 amino acids. V shed 4 bases and J shed 0 bases, with 18 bases lying between them. This CDR3 reads CALGAQAFQPYTDKLIF. The CDR3 nucleotides read TGTGCTCTTGGGGCCCAGGCCTTCCAACCGTACACCGATAAACTCATCTTT.

The gene calls are TRDV1 and TRDJ1, with TRDD3 matching over 8 bases. The CDR3 runs 18 residues. The junction had 17 bases not matched to a gene; V was cut back by 5 bases and J by 3 bases. The germline CDR1 and CDR2 sequences are TSWWSYY and QGS. The DNA of the CDR3 is TGTGCTCTTGGGAAAGGTTCCTGTACTGGGGGCGAAGCCGATAAACTCATCTTT. It specifies CALGKGSCTGGEADKLIF.

This clone came up a few times. The chain has TRDV1 and TRDJ1; the D is unclear. CDR3 size: 22 residues. Trimming removed 1 base at V and 1 base at J, with 31 bases between. The V gene's germline CDR1 is TSWWSYY and CDR2 QGS. CDR3 loop: CALGEPYNYGSPTVGSTDKLIF. The CDR3 region has the DNA TGTGCTCTTGGGGAACCATACAACTACGGCTCTCCCACTGTGGGTAGCACCGATAAACTCATCTTT.

The chain joins TRDV1 to TRDJ1; 8 nucleotides align to TRDD3. J lost 0 bases, V lost 1 base, and 19 bases had no gene match. This CDR3 region has 21 residues. Germline V CDR1 and CDR2: TSWWSYY, QGS. CDR3: CALGEPRKKNGGSMYTDKLIF. CDR3 in DNA: TGTGCTCTTGGGGAACCCCGGAAGAAAAATGGGGGATCCATGTACACCGATAAACTCATCTTT.